Sequencing of this T cell receptor beta chain was carried out in a study of blood T cell repertoires in COVID-19. Germline lookup yields CDR1 SGHRS and CDR2 YFSETQ. J was trimmed by 3 bases and V by 1 base; bases with no gene match: 6. The CDR3 is made up of 16 amino acids. Authors' data handling: The assay estimated nucleated cells by amplifying reference gene primers. TCRdb's table, derived via immunoSEQ multiplex PCR, lists solely in-frame clones and lacks some. D and trimming come from the DNA, and the V and J calls and clone size come from that table. The sample includes fewer than 150,000 clones, roughly 87% of them seen just once. Recruitment covered under 25 US areas and drew participants whose ages spanned about 18 to 90 years.

Material for sequencing was PBMCs or T cells enriched from blood (not recorded which). The TCR originated in a man younger than 45 who had recovered from COVID-19. The chain combines TRBV5-1 with TRBJ2-2, with 7 bases fitting TRBD2. The CDR3 DNA reads as TGCGCCAGCAGCTTGAGTAGCGGGTACTACACCGGGGAGCTGTTTTTT. Translated: CASSLSSGYYTGELFF.